The T cell receptor beta chain described here comes from a study of blood T cell repertoires in COVID-19. The ends were cut back, 4 bases at V and 6 bases at J, with 13 bases in the middle. In germline, CDR1 is SGHKS, CDR2 YYEKEE (reference sequence). The CDR3 covers 13 residues. Some clones are missing from TCRdb's copy, which holds only in-frame ones; the method was immunoSEQ multiplex PCR. The sample yields 130,000 to 150,000 clones, approximately 83% seen once. The material sequenced was peripheral blood. The receptor's source is a woman between 55 and 75 years old with COVID-19, enrolled during active disease. The V and J genes are TRBV5-5 and TRBJ1-2; a possible D gene is TRBD1 (6 bases). The CDR3 region has the DNA TGTGCCAGCAGCAAAACAGGGAGGGATGGCTACACCTTC. Its protein product is CASSKTGRDGYTF.